This TCR beta chain derives from a study of blood T cell repertoires in COVID-19. Background on the study: COVID-19 samples collected from the United States, Italy and Spain covered acute and convalescent phases. The cDNA or gDNA used as material had been derived from T cells, B-cell-depleted T cells, or PBMCs.

In the original analysis: Amplifying reference gene primers gave estimates of nucleated cell counts. The table came from immunoSEQ multiplex PCR; TCRdb's copy has only in-frame clones and leaves some out. Clone size and V and J calls were adopted from that table, with D and trimming inferred from the DNA. The sample holds fewer than 150,000 clones, almost 90% seen once. While infection was still active, Seattle patients were enrolled and then followed longitudinally. Trimming removed 6 bases at V and 4 bases at J, with 15 bases between. The CDR3 contains 14 residues. Germline loops: CDR1 LNHDA, CDR2 SQIVND (reference sequence).

This chain uses TRBV19 with TRBJ1-1; a possible D gene is TRBD1 (6 bases). Sequenced sample: peripheral blood. This receptor was identified in a woman aged 55-69 years with COVID-19, enrolled during active disease. As DNA, the CDR3 is TGTGCCAGTAGCCTACAGGGTGAAGGCACTGAAGCTTTCTTT. It translates to CASSLQGEGTEAFF.